The 31 T cell receptor beta chains below were found in one sample sequenced in a study of cytomegalovirus exposure and HLA in healthy donors. Sequenced by immunoSEQ multiplex PCR; TCRdb stores in-frame clones only, minus some. The sample lists 100,000 to 150,000 clones; 75% to 90% were seen once. Sample: PBMCs. Receptor source: a woman aged 18-29 years in good health and CMV-seronegative.

The chain employs TRBV6-5 and TRBJ1-4; D is ambiguous. The germline V gene has CDR1 MNHEY and CDR2 SVGAGI. The CDR3 spans 15 residues. V shed 8 bases and J shed 4 bases, with 17 bases lying between them. The CDR3 nucleotides are TGTGCCAGCGGAGGCTACAGTGATTTTAATGAAAAACTGTTTTTT. The encoded protein is CASGGYSDFNEKLFF.

The rearrangement joins TRBV7-8 to TRBJ2-5; D is possibly TRBD2 (6 bases). Per germline, CDR1 SGHVS and CDR2 FQNEAQ. The V and J ends lost 5 bases and 5 bases respectively, with 9 bases between them. The CDR3 has 12 amino acids. The CDR3 coding sequence is TGTGCCAGCAGCCTTGGGAGGGAGACCCAGTACTTC. This translates into CASSLGRETQYF.

The chain recombines TRBV27 with TRBJ1-1, with D maybe TRBD1 (5 bases). The CDR3 runs 15 residues. CDR1 is MNHEY, CDR2 SMNVEV, per germline (reference sequence). Deletions cut 6 bases from V and 1 base from J, with 15 bases between. The CDR3 coding sequence is TGTGCCAGCAGAATTTCACAGGAGCCGAACACTGAAGCTTTCTTT. Protein: CASRISQEPNTEAFF.

The chain uses TRBV5-1 and TRBJ1-1; perhaps TRBD1 as D (5 bases). CDR3 length equals 16 residues. Germline CDR1 and CDR2: SGHRS and YFSETQ. Trimming stripped 3 bases from V and 1 base from J, with 16 bases between. The CDR3 region is CASSYFLLDTNTEAFF. DNA of the CDR3: TGCGCCAGCAGCTATTTTTTACTGGACACGAACACTGAAGCTTTCTTT.

The chain employs TRBV19 and TRBJ2-5, with 7 nucleotides matching TRBD1. V shed 6 bases, J shed 2 bases, and the junction held 9 bases outside the gene matches. Germline CDR1 LNHDA, CDR2 SQIVND (reference sequence). This CDR3 is built from 15 residues. This chain's CDR3 is CASRAHRGLQETQYF. Here the CDR3 DNA reads TGTGCCAGTAGAGCTCACAGGGGCCTTCAAGAGACCCAGTACTTC. Full variable domain (missing parts from reference TRBV19 and TRBJ2-5): DGGITQSPKYLFRKEGQNVTLSCEQNLNHDAMYWYRQDPGQGLRLIYYSQIVNDFQKGDIAEGYSVSREKKESFPLTVTSAQKNPTAFYLCASRAHRGLQETQYFGPGTRLLVL.

This clone was seen at least ten times. At the DNA level, this CDR3 is encoded by other sequences in the same sample as well. The chain uses TRBV5-4 and TRBJ2-5; 8 positions agree with TRBD1. The CDR3 consists of 14 residues. CDR1 and CDR2 (germline): SGHNT, YYREEE (reference sequence). V gave up 1 base and J gave up 5 bases; unmatched junction bases: 4. This chain's CDR3 is CASSLQGAGETQYF. The CDR3 DNA is TGTGCCAGCAGCTTGCAGGGGGCCGGGGAGACCCAGTACTTC.

V and J are TRBV5-4 and TRBJ2-2; the D gene is possibly TRBD1 (5 bases). The CDR3 is 15 amino acids. The germline V gene has CDR1 SGHNT and CDR2 YYREEE (reference sequence). Trimming pared 3 bases from V and 0 bases from J, leaving 9 bases between. The CDR3 sequence is CASSSIRANTGELFF. For the CDR3, the DNA is TGTGCCAGCAGCTCCATCAGGGCGAACACCGGGGAGCTGTTTTTT.

The V gene is TRBV6-5, the J gene TRBJ1-3; 9 bases fit TRBD1. The CDR3 consists of 15 residues. The J segment lost 4 bases and the V segment lost 5 bases, leaving 6 bases of the junction unmatched. CDR1 is MNHEY and CDR2 is SVGAGI in the germline V gene. CDR3 in DNA: TGTGCCAGCAGTACCGGACAGGGGCTAGGAAACACCATATATTTT. Translating it yields CASSTGQGLGNTIYF.

This clone was seen once. The V and J genes are TRBV7-3 and TRBJ1-4; D perhaps matches TRBD1 (6 bases). Trimming stripped 4 bases from V and 6 bases from J, with 12 bases between. Germline lookup yields CDR1 SGHTA and CDR2 FQGTGA. This CDR3 comprises 14 residues. The DNA of the CDR3 is TGTGCCAGCAGCTCACAGGGAGGGGATGAAAAACTGTTTTTT. It encodes CASSSQGGDEKLFF.

The chain combines TRBV6-1 with TRBJ1-2, with D perhaps matching TRBD1 (5 bases). V dropped 4 bases and J dropped 14 bases, with 17 bases sitting between them. The CDR3 extends over 12 amino acids. Germline lookup yields CDR1 MNHNS and CDR2 SASEGT. The chain's CDR3 is CASSVGGQVETF. CDR3 DNA: TGTGCCAGCAGTGTGGGGGGTCAGGTAGAGACCTTC.

This chain uses TRBV19 with TRBJ2-7, with TRBD2 matching 7 bases. The CDR3 extends over 15 amino acids. Germline CDR1 reads LNHDA; CDR2 reads SQIVND (reference sequence). J gave up 3 bases and V 5 bases, and 10 bases lay outside the gene matches. For the CDR3, the DNA is TGTGCCAGTAGTCCCCGGGAGGTAACTCACTACGAGCAGTACTTC. Residues: CASSPREVTHYEQYF.

The CDR3 nucleotides read TGTGCCAGTAGTGGGAGGGGTCGAAGCAACACTGAAGCTTTCTTT. Translated: CASSGRGRSNTEAFF. The rearrangement joins TRBV19 to TRBJ1-1, with D tentatively TRBD1 (5 bases). This CDR3 region has 15 residues. Trimming took 5 bases from V and 2 from J, leaving 15 bases between them. Germline V gene lookup returns CDR1 LNHDA and CDR2 SQIVND (reference sequence). Based on the CDR3 plus reference TRBV19 and TRBJ1-1, the full variable domain is DGGITQSPKYLFRKEGQNVTLSCEQNLNHDAMYWYRQDPGQGLRLIYYSQIVNDFQKGDIAEGYSVSREKKESFPLTVTSAQKNPTAFYLCASSGRGRSNTEAFFGQGTRLTVV.

The gene calls are TRBV6-5 and TRBJ2-7, with 7 bases fitting TRBD2. In germline, CDR1 is MNHEY, CDR2 SVGAGI. After removal of 4 bases from V and 4 bases from J, the junction contained 7 bases not matched to a gene. There are 14 residues in the CDR3. In DNA form, the CDR3 reads TGTGCCAGCAGTTTACTAGCGTCGGCATACGAGCAGTACTTC. Its protein product is CASSLLASAYEQYF.

The chain is built from TRBV18 and TRBJ1-5; 7 bases map to TRBD1. The CDR3 loop spans 15 amino acids. V dropped 5 bases and J dropped 7; count of bases not matched to a gene: 11. The germline gives CDR1 KGHSH, CDR2 LQKENI. In DNA, the CDR3 is TGTGCCAGCTCAAAGACAGGGTTGAACGGGCAGCCCCAGCATTTT. Protein sequence: CASSKTGLNGQPQHF.

The rearrangement uses TRBV6-1 and TRBJ1-5, with 9 bases fitting TRBD1. Trimming at V came to 0 bases and at J to 11 bases, leaving 11 bases not matched to a gene. This CDR3 region has 16 residues. CDR1 is MNHNS and CDR2 is SASEGT in the germline V gene. CDR3 sequence reads: CASSEALGTGTGTQHF. The CDR3, as DNA: TGTGCCAGCAGTGAAGCGCTTGGGACAGGGACCGGGACCCAGCATTTT.

This clone showed up just once. The rearrangement links TRBV6-5 to TRBJ2-7; 10 nucleotides align to TRBD1. J gave up 6 bases and V 6 bases, and 11 bases lay outside the gene matches. The germline V gene encodes CDR1 MNHEY and CDR2 SVGAGI. The CDR3 is 15 amino acids. Here the CDR3 DNA reads TGTGCCAGCAGCACCGGGACAGGGGTACTGGGCGAGCAGTACTTC. Translating it yields CASSTGTGVLGEQYF.

V is TRBV5-5 and J is TRBJ1-2, with unresolved D. This CDR3 comprises 12 residues. From germline, CDR1 is SGHKS and CDR2 YYEKEE (reference sequence). V lost 7 bases, J lost 8 bases, and 15 bases lay in between. The chain's CDR3 is CASRGNSGGYTF. CDR3 nucleotides: TGTGCCAGCCGGGGAAACAGCGGGGGCTACACCTTC.

As regards this clone: A junction end diverges from the germline sequence, so it may reflect a read error. The rearrangement links TRBV18 to TRBJ1-1; a weak D match, TRBD1 (6 bases). The germline V gene has CDR1 KGHSH and CDR2 LQKENI. The CDR3 extends over 11 amino acids. Here the CDR3 DNA reads TGTGCCAGCTCCAACAGGGACCCGAGTATCTTT. It specifies CASSNRDPSIF.

The CDR3 reads CASSGGRGPEQYF. The CDR3 DNA reads TGTGCCAGCAGCGGTGGCAGGGGGCCGGAGCAGTACTTC. The chain uses TRBV9 and TRBJ2-5; 8 bases line up with TRBD1. V shed 3 bases and J 11 bases; nucleotides not matched to a gene: 9. The CDR3 consists of 13 residues. Germline CDR1 reads SGDLS; CDR2 reads YYNGEE.

This chain uses TRBV7-9 with TRBJ1-1; tentatively, D is TRBD1 (5 bases). The CDR3 is 15 amino acids. Germline assignment: CDR1 SEHNR and CDR2 FQNEAQ (reference sequence). V lost 4 bases to trimming and J lost 3 bases, with 15 bases between them. The CDR3 loop is CASSYEGRGDTEAFF. As DNA, the CDR3 is TGTGCCAGCAGCTACGAGGGGAGGGGTGACACTGAAGCTTTCTTT.

The J gene is TRBJ2-3, the V gene TRBV27; TRBD2 matches at 10 bases. Germline-derived CDR1 and CDR2 are MNHEY and SMNVEV (reference sequence). The CDR3 length is 14 residues. The trim removed 6 bases at V and 4 bases at J, leaving 4 bases unmatched. This CDR3 is CASRSGGAPDTQYF. CDR3 in DNA: TGTGCCAGCAGAAGCGGGGGGGCCCCAGATACGCAGTATTTT.

The chain employs TRBV18 and TRBJ1-4; TRBD1 matches 7 bases. The CDR3 consists of 16 residues. V lost 3 bases to trimming and J lost 8 bases; unmatched junction nucleotides: 12. Germline V gives CDR1 KGHSH, CDR2 LQKENI. CDR3 loop: CASSPPRQGLKEKLFF. Here the CDR3 DNA reads TGTGCCAGCTCACCGCCTCGACAGGGCCTAAAGGAAAAACTGTTTTTT.

This clone was picked up one time. V is TRBV5-4 and J is TRBJ1-6, with a tentative D call TRBD1 (5 bases). There are 15 residues in the CDR3. The germline CDR1 and CDR2 sequences are SGHNT and YYREEE (reference sequence). V was trimmed by 0 bases and J by 10 bases, leaving 14 bases between them. In DNA, the CDR3 is TGTGCCAGCAGCTTGGGCCAGGGTTTCTGGTCACCCCTCCACTTT. This sequence encodes CASSLGQGFWSPLHF.

On this clone itself: The same CDR3 also results from other DNA sequences found in this sample. The gene calls are TRBV2 and TRBJ2-4; perhaps TRBD2 as D (5 bases). V was clipped by 6 bases and J by 3 bases, with 9 bases between them. This CDR3 has 13 residues. Germline lookup yields CDR1 SNHLY and CDR2 FYNNEI. The CDR3 protein is CASSGEGKNIQYF. In nucleotides, the CDR3 is TGTGCCAGCAGCGGGGAAGGCAAAAACATTCAGTACTTC.

This chain uses TRBV6-5 with TRBJ2-7; D not certain. The CDR3 is 14 residues long. V lost 6 bases and J lost 3, with 15 bases in between. Germline CDR1 and CDR2: MNHEY and SVGAGI. The DNA for the CDR3 is TGTGCCAGCAGAGCTACGGGTGTTGGCTACGAGCAGTACTTC. Its protein is CASRATGVGYEQYF.

The chain is built from TRBV4-1 and TRBJ1-1; D is possibly TRBD1 (6 bases). The ends were cut back, 0 bases at V and 8 bases at J, with 19 bases in the middle. The CDR3 is 16 residues long. Germline V CDR1 and CDR2: MGHRA, YSYEKL. Here the CDR3 DNA reads TGCGCCAGCAGCCAAGAGGACAGTAATATCCTGCTCGAAGCTTTCTTT. Its protein is CASSQEDSNILLEAFF.

The rearrangement joins TRBV5-1 to TRBJ2-2, with a possible D match to TRBD2 (6 bases). Germline values: CDR1 SGHRS, CDR2 YFSETQ. Trimming removed 6 bases at V and 3 bases at J, with 9 bases between. CDR3 length equals 13 residues. The chain's CDR3 is CASTPGDTGELFF. The CDR3 nucleotides are TGCGCCAGCACCCCGGGGGACACCGGGGAGCTGTTTTTT.

V and J are TRBV6-6 and TRBJ1-2; D possibly corresponds to TRBD1 (6 bases). The germline V gene has CDR1 MNHNY and CDR2 SVGAGI (reference sequence). The CDR3 loop spans 15 amino acids. The V and J ends lost 5 bases and 6 bases respectively, with 19 bases between them. CDR3 coding DNA: TGTGCCAGCAGTAAAAACTTTCGGGACATAGATGGCTACACCTTC. Its protein is CASSKNFRDIDGYTF.

The rearrangement joins TRBV15 to TRBJ1-5; TRBD1 is a possible D gene (6 bases). Looked up from germline, CDR1 is LNHNV and CDR2 is YYDKDF (reference sequence). This CDR3 is built from 14 residues. V was trimmed by 3 bases and J by 1 base, leaving 7 bases between them. CDR3 coding DNA: TGTGCCACCAGCAGGCAGGGGAGCAATCAGCCCCAGCATTTT. Translation gives CATSRQGSNQPQHF.

On this clone: The identical CDR3 is also encoded by other nucleotide sequences in the sample. The V call is TRBV7-3, the J call TRBJ1-3; the D gene is possibly TRBD1 (6 bases). V lost 5 bases, J lost 7 bases, and 12 bases lay in between. CDR3 length: 13 amino acids. Germline CDR1 is SGHTA and CDR2 is FQGTGA. The CDR3 coding sequence is TGTGCCAGCAGCCCAGGGCAGGGGAACACCATATATTTT. Translated, it gives CASSPGQGNTIYF. Looking up the rest from reference TRBV7-3 and TRBJ1-3 gives the full variable domain: GAGVSQTPSNKVTEKGKYVELRCDPISGHTALYWYRQSLGQGPEFLIYFQGTGAADDSGLPNDRFFAVRPEGSVSTLKIQRTERGDSAVYLCASSPGQGNTIYFGEGSWLTVV.

The J gene is TRBJ2-7, the V gene TRBV19; possible D gene TRBD1, 6 bases. CDR1 is LNHDA, CDR2 SQIVND, per germline (reference sequence). The CDR3 has 15 residues. V gave up 7 bases and J gave up 3 bases, with 19 bases separating them. CDR3 coding DNA: TGTGCCAGTAACACGAAAATGACAGGTAACTACGAGCAGTACTTC. Amino acid sequence: CASNTKMTGNYEQYF. Full variable domain (outside the CDR3, taken from reference TRBV19 and TRBJ2-7): DGGITQSPKYLFRKEGQNVTLSCEQNLNHDAMYWYRQDPGQGLRLIYYSQIVNDFQKGDIAEGYSVSREKKESFPLTVTSAQKNPTAFYLCASNTKMTGNYEQYFGPGTRLTVT.